The next 3 T cell receptor beta chains were all read from a single sample in a study of blood T cells in healthy people across ages. Sample-barcoded 5' priming and a J-beta primer mix drove a second PCR of about 6 to 11 cycles. TCRdb fed the 5' RACE reads into MiXCR, producing one record per CDR3 protein. The table has hundreds of thousands of distinct CDR3 sequences, more than 25% seen once. Input material: blood. These receptors originate from a woman aged 80 or over in good health.

This clonotype was counted many times. The V and J genes are TRBV25-1 and TRBJ1-2, with D possibly matching TRBD1 (5 bases). Germline V gives CDR1 MGHDK, CDR2 SYGVNS. The CDR3 loop spans 16 amino acids. The V end lost 0 bases, the J end lost 4 bases, and 15 bases lay between the germline ends. The DNA for the CDR3 is TGTGCCAGCAGTGAATATGGTATGGGACGGGTCTATGGCTACACCTTC. Translated, it gives CASSEYGMGRVYGYTF.

On this clonotype itself: Since a much larger clone is just one base distant, this may be a read error. The chain joins TRBV7-2 to TRBJ2-3; D is unclear. Between the trimmed V and J ends, which lost 5 bases and 14 bases, there was a span of 23 bases. Germline CDR1 is SGHTA and CDR2 is FQGNSA. The CDR3 runs to 14 residues. The chain's CDR3 is CASSPSRANEKLYF. As DNA, the CDR3 is TGTGCCAGCAGCCCCAGTAGGGCTAATGAAAAACTGTATTTT.

Note on this clonotype: A much larger clone is a single base away; this may be a read error. The rearrangement links TRBV12-3 or TRBV12-4 to TRBJ1-5; D gene uncertain. CDR3 length: 12 amino acids. CDR3 sequence (DNA): TGTGCCGGCAGTCCCGGCAATCAGCCCCAGCATTTT. Translation gives CAGSPGNQPQHF.